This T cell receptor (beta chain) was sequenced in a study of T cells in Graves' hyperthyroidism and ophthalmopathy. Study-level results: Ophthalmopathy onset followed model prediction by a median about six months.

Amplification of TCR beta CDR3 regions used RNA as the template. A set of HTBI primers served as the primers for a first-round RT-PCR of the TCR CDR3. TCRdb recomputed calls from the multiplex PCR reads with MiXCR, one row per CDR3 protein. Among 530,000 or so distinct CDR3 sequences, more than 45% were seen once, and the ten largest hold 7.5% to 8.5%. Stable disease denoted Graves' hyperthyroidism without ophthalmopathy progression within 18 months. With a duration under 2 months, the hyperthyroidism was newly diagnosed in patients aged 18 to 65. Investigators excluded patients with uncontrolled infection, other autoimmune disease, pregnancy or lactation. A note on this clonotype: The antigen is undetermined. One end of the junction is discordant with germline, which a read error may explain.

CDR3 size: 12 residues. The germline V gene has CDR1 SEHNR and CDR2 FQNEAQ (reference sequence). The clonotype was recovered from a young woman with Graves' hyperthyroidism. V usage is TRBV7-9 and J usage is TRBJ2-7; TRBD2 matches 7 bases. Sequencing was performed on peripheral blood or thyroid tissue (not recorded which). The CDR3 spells CASSQGERDSYF. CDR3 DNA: TGCGCCAGCAGCCAAGGGGAGCGGGATTCGTACTTC. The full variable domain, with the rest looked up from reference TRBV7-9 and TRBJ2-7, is DTGVSQNPRHKITKRGQNVTFRCDPISEHNRLYWYRQTLGQGPEFLTYFQNEAQLEKSRLLSDRFSAERPKGSFSTLEIQRTEQGDSAMYLCASSQGERDSYFGPGTRLTVT.